This TCR beta chain was profiled in a study of blood T cells in healthy people across ages. A second about 7 to 11 cycle PCR used barcoded and J-beta primers. TCRdb used MiXCR to reprocess the 5' RACE reads, holding one entry per CDR3 protein. Of around 1,800,000 distinct CDR3 sequences in the sample, roughly 43% were seen once. This clonotype was detected once. The antigen is undetermined. Germline V CDR1 and CDR2: MNHEY, SVGEGT. Trimming took 4 bases from V and 7 from J; bases not matched to a gene: 14. The CDR3 consists of 16 residues. Caucasian, healthy and from Russia, the donors were aged between about 6 and 90. Collection of 8.5 to 10 milliliters of peripheral blood was performed for each donor. Whole-study results and caveats: There were more naive CD4+ cells and higher diversity in long-lived donors than in aged donors. Age advanced and TCR beta diversity per million T cells fell, roughly linearly.

This receptor was taken from a human donor in good health. Sequencing was performed on blood. V is TRBV6-2 or TRBV6-3 and J is TRBJ1-2, with TRBD1 matching 8 bases. CDR3 residues: CASSSHQDRDLSGYTF. In DNA form, the CDR3 reads TGTGCCAGCAGTTCCCATCAGGACAGGGACTTGAGTGGCTACACCTTC.